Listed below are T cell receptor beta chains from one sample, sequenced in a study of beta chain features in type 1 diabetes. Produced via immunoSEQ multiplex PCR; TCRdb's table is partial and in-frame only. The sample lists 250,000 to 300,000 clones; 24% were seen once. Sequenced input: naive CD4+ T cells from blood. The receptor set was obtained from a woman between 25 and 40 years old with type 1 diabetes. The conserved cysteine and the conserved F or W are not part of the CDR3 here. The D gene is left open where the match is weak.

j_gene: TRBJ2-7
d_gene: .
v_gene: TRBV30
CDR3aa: AWSVQGWDEQY

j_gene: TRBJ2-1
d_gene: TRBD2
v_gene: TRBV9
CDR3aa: ASSVGSGSYLVVEQF

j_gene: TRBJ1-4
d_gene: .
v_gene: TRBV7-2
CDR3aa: ASSLYSPEEKLF

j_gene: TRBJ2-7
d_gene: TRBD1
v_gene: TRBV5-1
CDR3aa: ASSSLTGGEQY

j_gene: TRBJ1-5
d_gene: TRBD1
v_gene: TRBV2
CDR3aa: ASREDRGQPQH

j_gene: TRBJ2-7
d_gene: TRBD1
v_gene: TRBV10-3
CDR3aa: AISELDRSSYEQY

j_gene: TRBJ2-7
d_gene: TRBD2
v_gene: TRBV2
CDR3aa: ASSVSGTEQY

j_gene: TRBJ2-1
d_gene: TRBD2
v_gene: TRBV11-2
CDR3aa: ASSPSFLAGVGEQF

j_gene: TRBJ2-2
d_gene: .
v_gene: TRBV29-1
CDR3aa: SVEAVGGELF

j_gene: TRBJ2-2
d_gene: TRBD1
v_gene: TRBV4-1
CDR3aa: ASSQGIQGAKTGELF

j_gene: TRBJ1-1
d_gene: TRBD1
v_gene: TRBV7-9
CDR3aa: ASSEGQGVGEAF

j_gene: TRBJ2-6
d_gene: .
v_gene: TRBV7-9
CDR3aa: ASTATGYSGANVLT

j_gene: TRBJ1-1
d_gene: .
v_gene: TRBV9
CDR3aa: ASSVDTSNTEAF

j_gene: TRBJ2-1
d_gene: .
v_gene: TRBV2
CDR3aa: ASSEGGNEQF

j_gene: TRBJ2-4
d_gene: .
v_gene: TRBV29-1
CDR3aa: SALGGNIQY

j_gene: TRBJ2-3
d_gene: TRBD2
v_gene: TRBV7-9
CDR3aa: ASSRSGGYTDTQY

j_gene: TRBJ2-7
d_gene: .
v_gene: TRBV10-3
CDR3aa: AISDDSLPYEQY

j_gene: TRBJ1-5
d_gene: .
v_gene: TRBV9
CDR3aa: ASSPGHSNQPQH

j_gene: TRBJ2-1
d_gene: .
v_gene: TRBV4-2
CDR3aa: ASSQDLVASGRNEQF

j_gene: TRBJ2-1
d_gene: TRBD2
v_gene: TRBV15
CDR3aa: ATSQRGTYNEQF

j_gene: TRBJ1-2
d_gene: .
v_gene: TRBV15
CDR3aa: ATSRGGRASYGYT

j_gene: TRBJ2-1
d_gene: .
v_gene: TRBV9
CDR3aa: ASSDRDKGFYNEQF

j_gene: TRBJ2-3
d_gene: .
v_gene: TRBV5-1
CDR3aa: ASSLERSTDTQY

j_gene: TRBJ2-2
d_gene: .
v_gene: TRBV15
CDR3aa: ATSRSSVGTGELF

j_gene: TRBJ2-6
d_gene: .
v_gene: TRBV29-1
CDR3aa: SVDVAGANVLT

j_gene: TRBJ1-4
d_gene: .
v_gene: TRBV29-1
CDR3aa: SVGGGNEKLF

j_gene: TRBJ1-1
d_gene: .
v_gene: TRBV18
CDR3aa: ASSPDGLGTQNTEAF

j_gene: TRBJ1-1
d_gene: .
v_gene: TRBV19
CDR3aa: ASSMGRDTEAF

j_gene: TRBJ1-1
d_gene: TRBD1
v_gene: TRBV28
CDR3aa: ASSNSGQGDTEAF

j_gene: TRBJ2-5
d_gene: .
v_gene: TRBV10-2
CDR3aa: ASSENPYLADQETQY

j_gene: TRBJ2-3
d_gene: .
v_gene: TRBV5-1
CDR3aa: ASSRGDTQY

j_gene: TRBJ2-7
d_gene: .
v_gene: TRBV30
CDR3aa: AWSRGSSYEQY